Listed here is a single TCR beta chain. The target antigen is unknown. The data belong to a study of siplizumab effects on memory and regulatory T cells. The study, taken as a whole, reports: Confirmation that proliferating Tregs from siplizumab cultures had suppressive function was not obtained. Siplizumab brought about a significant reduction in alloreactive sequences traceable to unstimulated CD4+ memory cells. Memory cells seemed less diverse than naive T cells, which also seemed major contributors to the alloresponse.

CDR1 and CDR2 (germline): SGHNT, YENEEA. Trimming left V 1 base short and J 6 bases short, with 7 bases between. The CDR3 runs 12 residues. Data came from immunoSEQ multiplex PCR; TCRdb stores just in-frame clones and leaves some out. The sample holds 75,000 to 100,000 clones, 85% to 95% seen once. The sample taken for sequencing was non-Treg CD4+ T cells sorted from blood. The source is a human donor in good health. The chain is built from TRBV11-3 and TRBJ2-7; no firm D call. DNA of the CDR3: TGTGCCAGCAGCTTAGGGGCGCGCGAGCAGTACTTC. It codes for CASSLGAREQYF.